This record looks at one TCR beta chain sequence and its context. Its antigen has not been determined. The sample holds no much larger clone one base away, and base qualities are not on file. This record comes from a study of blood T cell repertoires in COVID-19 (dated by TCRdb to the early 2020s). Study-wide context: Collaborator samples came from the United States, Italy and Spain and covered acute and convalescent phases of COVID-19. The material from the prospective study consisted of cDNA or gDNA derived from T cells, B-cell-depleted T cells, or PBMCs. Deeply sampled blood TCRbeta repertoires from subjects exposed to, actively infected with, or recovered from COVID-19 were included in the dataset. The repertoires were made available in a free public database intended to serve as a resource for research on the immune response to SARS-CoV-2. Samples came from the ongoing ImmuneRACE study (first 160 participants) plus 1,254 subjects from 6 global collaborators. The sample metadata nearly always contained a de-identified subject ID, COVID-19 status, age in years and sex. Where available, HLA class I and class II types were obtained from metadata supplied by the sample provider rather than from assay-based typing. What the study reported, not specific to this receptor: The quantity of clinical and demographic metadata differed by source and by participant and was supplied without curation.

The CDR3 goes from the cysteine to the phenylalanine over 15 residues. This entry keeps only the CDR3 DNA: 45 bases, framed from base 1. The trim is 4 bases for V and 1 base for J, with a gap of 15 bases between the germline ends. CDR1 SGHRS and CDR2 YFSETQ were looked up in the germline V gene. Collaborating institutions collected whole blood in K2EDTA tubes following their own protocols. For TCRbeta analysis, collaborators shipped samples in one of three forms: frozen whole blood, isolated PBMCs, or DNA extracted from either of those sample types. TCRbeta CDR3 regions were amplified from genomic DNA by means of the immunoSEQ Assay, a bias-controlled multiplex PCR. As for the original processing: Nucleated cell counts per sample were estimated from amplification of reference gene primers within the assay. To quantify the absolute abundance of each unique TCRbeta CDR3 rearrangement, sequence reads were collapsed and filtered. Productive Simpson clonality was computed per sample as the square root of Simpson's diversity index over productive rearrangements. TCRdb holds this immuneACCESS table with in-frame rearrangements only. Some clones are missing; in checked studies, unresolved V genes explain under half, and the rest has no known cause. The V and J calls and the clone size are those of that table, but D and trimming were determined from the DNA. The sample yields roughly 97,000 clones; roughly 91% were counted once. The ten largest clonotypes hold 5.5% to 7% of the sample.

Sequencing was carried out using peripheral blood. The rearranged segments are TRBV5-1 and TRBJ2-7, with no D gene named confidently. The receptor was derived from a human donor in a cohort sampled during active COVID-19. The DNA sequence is TGCGCCAGCAGCCTACTCATGACGGGTTCCTACGAGCAGTACTTC. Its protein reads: CASSLLMTGSYEQYF. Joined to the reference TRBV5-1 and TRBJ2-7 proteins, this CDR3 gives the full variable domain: KAGVTQTPRYLIKTRGQQVTLSCSPISGHRSVSWYQQTPGQGLQFLFEYFSETQRNKGNFPGRFSGRQFSNSRSEMNVSTLELGDSALYLCASSLLMTGSYEQYFGPGTRLTVT.